The source of this TCR beta chain is a study of T-cell reconstitution after alpha-beta-depleted transplantation in children. The sample holds a few counts of this clonotype. Preparation of the TCRbeta library was carried out with unique molecular identifiers. TCRdb itself ran the PCR reads through MiXCR, one entry per CDR3 protein. In the table there are 250,000 to 350,000 distinct CDR3 sequences, 9.9% of which are singletons. Losses at the gene ends were 4 bases for V and 7 bases for J; bases not matched to a gene: 7. In germline, CDR1 is LGHDT, CDR2 YNNKEL (reference sequence). The CDR3 is 14 residues long.

This chain uses TRBV3-1 with TRBJ2-1; 7 bases map to TRBD1. This clonotype was obtained from a human donor who donated a stem cell graft to a child with SCID. Source: PBMCs from the stem cell graft donor, taken from the stem cell graft. CDR3 sequence reads: CASSLRQGANEQFF. CDR3 nucleotides: TGTGCCAGCAGCCTTAGACAGGGAGCAAATGAGCAGTTCTTC.